This entry lists 15 T cell receptor beta chains sequenced from one sample in a study of CD8+ T cells in alopecia areata. Following RNA extraction, reverse transcription yielded cDNA that acted as the sequencing template. Here immunoSEQ multiplex PCR was the method, and the copy in TCRdb shows in-frame clones only, minus some. The table shows 150,000 to 200,000 clones, with about 48% occurring only once. Stated treatment: oral pan-JAK inhibitor, 5-10 mg twice daily. The source material was CD8+ T cells sorted from blood, sampled at week 24, from a patient treated with tofacitinib. The source of these receptors is a human donor with alopecia areata.

This chain links TRBV11-2 with TRBJ1-1, with D uncertain. The CDR3 consists of 15 residues. The germline V gene encodes CDR1 SGHAT and CDR2 FQNNGV. Trimming removed 1 base from V and 1 base from J, with 10 bases in between. In DNA, the CDR3 is TGTGCCAGCAGCTTAGGACCCCGGGAGAACACTGAAGCTTTCTTT. It is translated as CASSLGPRENTEAFF.

Note on this clone: Its ends do not fully match the called genes, so a read error is possible. At the DNA level, this CDR3 is encoded by other sequences in the same sample as well. The V and J genes are TRBV25-1 and TRBJ2-1; 10 bases are a match to TRBD2. The CDR3 sequence is 12 residues long. CDR1 and CDR2 from the germline V gene are MGHDK and SYGVNS. In DNA, the CDR3 is TGTGCCACCCCATCAACTAGCGGGACCCTTGTCTTC. Its translation: CATPSTSGTLVF.

V usage is TRBV7-9 and J usage is TRBJ1-4; TRBD1 is a possible D gene (5 bases). V lost 5 bases and J 8 bases, leaving 12 bases between the germline ends. The CDR3 is 13 residues long. Looked up from germline, CDR1 is SEHNR and CDR2 is FQNEAQ (reference sequence). The CDR3 region is CASSQDTREKLFF. CDR3 DNA: TGTGCCAGCAGCCAGGACACTCGGGAAAAACTGTTTTTT.

The chain recombines TRBV5-6 with TRBJ2-7; D might be TRBD2 (5 bases). V dropped 0 bases and J dropped 2 bases, with 12 bases sitting between them. Germline CDR1 is SGHDT and CDR2 is YYEEEE. The CDR3 covers 15 residues. CDR3 nucleotide sequence: TGTGCCAGCAGCTTGGGTTCGGGAAGTGCCTACGAGCAGTACTTC. Residues: CASSLGSGSAYEQYF.

The V call is TRBV29-1, the J call TRBJ2-1; no reliable D call. Germline V gene lookup returns CDR1 SQVTM and CDR2 ANQGSEA. The V end lost 3 bases, the J end lost 9 bases, and 9 bases lay between the germline ends. The CDR3 is 11 amino acids. The CDR3 nucleotides read TGCAGCGTTGACAAACGGAGTGAGCAGTTCTTC. It encodes CSVDKRSEQFF.

This clone was recorded a few times. V gene TRBV4-1 combines with J gene TRBJ1-5; a possible D gene is TRBD1 (5 bases). Between the trimmed V and J ends, which lost 1 base and 3 bases, there was a span of 10 bases. This CDR3 region has 15 residues. CDR1 MGHRA and CDR2 YSYEKL come from the germline V gene. In nucleotides, the CDR3 is TGCGCCAGCAGCCAAGCCTTGACAGCCAATCAGCCCCAGCATTTT. Translated, it gives CASSQALTANQPQHF.

This clone showed up just a few times. V and J are TRBV19 and TRBJ2-7; D is possibly TRBD1 (5 bases). Trimming pared 6 bases from V and 4 bases from J, leaving 16 bases between. Germline values: CDR1 LNHDA, CDR2 SQIVND (reference sequence). CDR3 size: 14 residues. In DNA, the CDR3 is TGTGCCAGTAGATATGACAGAGATTCTTACGAGCAGTACTTC. Amino acid sequence: CASRYDRDSYEQYF.

The sample holds a few counts of this clone. Different DNA sequences within this sample yield the same CDR3. The chain has TRBV9 and TRBJ1-6; D not resolved. The CDR3 contains 12 residues. Trimming pared 0 bases from V and 7 bases from J, leaving 2 bases between. The germline V gene has CDR1 SGDLS and CDR2 YYNGEE. The CDR3 nucleotides are TGTGCCAGCAGCGTAGCGAATTCACCCCTCCACTTT. It encodes CASSVANSPLHF.

A few counts support this clone. The chain links TRBV7-9 to TRBJ2-7, with D perhaps TRBD1 or TRBD2 (5 bases each). The V and J ends lost 6 bases and 5 bases respectively, with 14 bases between them. The length of the CDR3 is 13 residues. The germline V gene has CDR1 SEHNR and CDR2 FQNEAQ (reference sequence). The DNA for the CDR3 is TGTGCCAGCAGTCCTATTGAGGGGAACGAGCAGTACTTC. Encoded protein: CASSPIEGNEQYF.

The V gene is TRBV13, the J gene TRBJ2-1, with TRBD2 identical over 8 bases. Losses at the gene ends were 2 bases for V and 1 base for J; bases not matched to a gene: 16. This CDR3 spans 20 amino acids. Per the germline V gene, CDR1 is PRHDT and CDR2 is FYEKMQ (reference sequence). CDR3 in DNA: TGTGCCAGCAGCTTACCCCCTGGTTTTAGCGGGGATGGGTCCTACAATGAGCAGTTCTTC. It codes for CASSLPPGFSGDGSYNEQFF.

Notes on this clone: Distinct nucleotide sequences in the sample also encode this CDR3. J is TRBJ2-3 and V is TRBV30; 8 bases align to TRBD2. J was trimmed by 2 bases and V by 0 bases; bases with no gene match: 4. CDR1 and CDR2 (germline): GTSNPN, SVGIG (reference sequence). The CDR3 spans 15 residues. For the CDR3, the DNA is TGTGCCTGGAGTGTAGGCGGGGGGCTCACAGATACGCAGTATTTT. This sequence encodes CAWSVGGGLTDTQYF.

The rearrangement links TRBV5-6 to TRBJ1-6, with 8 bases fitting TRBD1. This CDR3 is 15 amino acids long. Looked up from germline, CDR1 is SGHDT and CDR2 is YYEEEE. Trimming removed 0 bases from V and 8 bases from J; junction bases left unmatched: 4. This CDR3 reads CASSLVGRGHSPLHF. CDR3 sequence (DNA): TGTGCCAGCAGCTTGGTCGGCAGGGGGCATTCACCCCTCCACTTT.

In the case of this clone: A single base is all that separates this from a far larger clone, so a read error is likely. The chain employs TRBV11-3 and TRBJ2-1, with D unclear. This CDR3 is built from 11 residues. Germline loops: CDR1 SGHNT, CDR2 YENEEA. Here the CDR3 DNA reads TGTGCCAGCAGCTCCGACAATGAGCAGTTCTTC. Translation: CASSSDNEQFF.

The rearrangement links TRBV25-1 to TRBJ2-1; the D gene is possibly TRBD2 (7 bases). The CDR3 consists of 18 residues. V lost 3 bases, J lost 6 bases, and 24 bases lay in between. Germline-derived CDR1 and CDR2 are MGHDK and SYGVNS. In DNA form, the CDR3 reads TGTGCCAGCAGTGATAACCTCCCGAGGGGGGGAGGTCTCAATGAGCAGTTCTTC. This sequence encodes CASSDNLPRGGGLNEQFF.

The chain combines TRBV9 with TRBJ1-2; D may be TRBD1 (5 bases). The CDR3 has 16 residues. The germline gives CDR1 SGDLS, CDR2 YYNGEE. V shed 4 bases and J shed 2 bases, with 18 bases lying between them. The CDR3 DNA is TGTGCCAGCAGCCCTGGTATGGGGGAAAGAAACTATGGCTACACCTTC. Protein sequence: CASSPGMGERNYGYTF.